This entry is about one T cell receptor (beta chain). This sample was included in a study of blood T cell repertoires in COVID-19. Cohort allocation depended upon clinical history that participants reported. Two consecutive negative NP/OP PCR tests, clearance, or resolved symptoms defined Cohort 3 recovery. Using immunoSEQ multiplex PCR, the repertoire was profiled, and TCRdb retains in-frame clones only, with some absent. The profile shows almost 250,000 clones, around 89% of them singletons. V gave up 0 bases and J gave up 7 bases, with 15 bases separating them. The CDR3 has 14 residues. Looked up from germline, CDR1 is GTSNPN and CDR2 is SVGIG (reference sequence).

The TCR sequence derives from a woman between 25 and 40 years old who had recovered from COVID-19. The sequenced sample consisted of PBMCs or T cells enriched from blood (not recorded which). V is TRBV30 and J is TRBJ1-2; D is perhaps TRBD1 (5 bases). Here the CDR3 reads CAWSVRSGVFGYTF. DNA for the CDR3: TGTGCCTGGAGTGTACGGTCGGGGGTTTTTGGCTACACCTTC.